This entry lists 10 T cell receptor beta chains sequenced from one sample in a study of cytomegalovirus exposure and HLA in healthy donors. Vbeta (60) and Jbeta (13) primers were used in the PCR. Some clones are missing from TCRdb's copy, which holds only in-frame ones; the method was immunoSEQ multiplex PCR. The table includes tens of thousands of clones, about 67% detected once. Material: PBMCs. The receptors shown here come from a man between 40 and 49 years old in good health and CMV-seropositive.

The rearrangement uses TRBV5-6 and TRBJ1-1; weak D call: TRBD1 (6 bases). The V gene lost 0 bases and the J gene lost 1 base, with 7 bases spanning the gap. In germline, CDR1 is SGHDT, CDR2 YYEEEE. The CDR3 length is 14 residues. The CDR3 protein is CASSLGQENTEAFF. The CDR3 DNA sequence: TGTGCCAGCAGCTTGGGACAGGAGAACACTGAAGCTTTCTTT.

The CDR3 spells CASSATGTAGELFF. In DNA, the CDR3 is TGTGCCAGCAGTGCGACAGGAACGGCCGGGGAGCTGTTTTTT. The gene calls are TRBV6-6 and TRBJ2-2; TRBD1 is a possible D gene (6 bases). The CDR3 extends over 14 amino acids. CDR1 MNHNY and CDR2 SVGAGI come from the germline V gene (reference sequence). The ends were cut back, 5 bases at V and 6 bases at J, with 13 bases in the middle.

The chain has TRBV5-1 and TRBJ2-1; 8 bases agree with TRBD2. CDR1 and CDR2 from the germline V gene are SGHRS and YFSETQ. V was clipped by 2 bases and J by 4 bases; unmatched bases: 8. This CDR3 has 16 amino acids. CDR3 coding DNA: TGCGCCAGCAGCTTTATGACGGGAGGGGGATACAATGAGCAGTTCTTC. Translated: CASSFMTGGGYNEQFF.

The chain recombines TRBV29-1 with TRBJ1-1; TRBD1 is a possible D gene (5 bases). Germline CDR1 is SQVTM and CDR2 is ANQGSEA. This CDR3 region has 11 residues. V lost 6 bases and J 0 bases, leaving 5 bases between the germline ends. As DNA, the CDR3 is TGCAGCGTCAGGGTGAACACTGAAGCTTTCTTT. Translating it yields CSVRVNTEAFF.

The rearrangement links TRBV5-4 to TRBJ2-2, with TRBD1 identical over 9 bases. The CDR3 consists of 15 residues. CDR1 is SGHNT, CDR2 YYREEE, per germline (reference sequence). The trim removed 2 bases at V and 5 bases at J, leaving 4 bases unmatched. CDR3 loop: CASSFLQGATGELFF. In nucleotides, the CDR3 is TGTGCCAGCAGCTTCCTACAGGGGGCGACCGGGGAGCTGTTTTTT.

The gene calls are TRBV6-5 and TRBJ1-1; D is perhaps TRBD1 (5 bases). This CDR3 is 15 amino acids long. The ends were cut back, 5 bases at V and 0 bases at J, with 13 bases in the middle. Germline V gene sequence: CDR1 MNHEY, CDR2 SVGAGI. CDR3 nucleotides: TGTGCCAGCAGTCCACGTAGGGGAATGAACACTGAAGCTTTCTTT. Protein product: CASSPRRGMNTEAFF.

This chain connects TRBV7-9 to TRBJ1-1; weak D call: TRBD1 (5 bases). Germline V CDR1 and CDR2: SEHNR, FQNEAQ (reference sequence). The CDR3 is 13 amino acids. Trimming took 4 bases from V and 6 from J, leaving 12 bases between them. The DNA of the CDR3 is TGTGCCAGCAGCTGGGGACGGGGGGCTGAAGCTTTCTTT. It encodes CASSWGRGAEAFF.

This clone was counted a single time. The chain is built from TRBV5-1 and TRBJ2-6; 10 nucleotides agree with TRBD2. V gave up 5 bases and J gave up 2 bases; unmatched junction bases: 7. The CDR3 sequence is 17 residues long. Germline V gene sequence: CDR1 SGHRS, CDR2 YFSETQ. The CDR3 DNA follows: TGCGCCAGCAGGGTAGCGGGGGGAGAAACTGGGGCCAACGTCCTGACTTTC. It encodes CASRVAGGETGANVLTF.

On this clone itself: Other DNA sequences from this sample encode an identical CDR3 as well. This chain links TRBV18 with TRBJ1-1, with a weak D call TRBD1 (6 bases). V dropped 6 bases and J dropped 1 base, with 12 bases sitting between them. The CDR3 has 14 amino acids. CDR1 and CDR2 (germline): KGHSH, LQKENI. The CDR3 loop is CASSLQGENTEAFF. CDR3 bases: TGTGCCAGCTCGCTACAGGGCGAGAACACTGAAGCTTTCTTT.

This clone appeared a few times. The chain combines TRBV5-1 with TRBJ2-1; 10 nucleotides line up with TRBD2. The ends lost 0 bases at V and 2 bases at J; junction bases unmatched: 2. Germline V gene lookup returns CDR1 SGHRS and CDR2 YFSETQ. The CDR3 consists of 16 residues. CDR3 protein: CASSLGGTSAYNEQFF. Here the CDR3 DNA reads TGCGCCAGCAGCTTGGGTGGGACTAGCGCCTACAATGAGCAGTTCTTC. The whole variable domain, filled in from reference TRBV5-1 and TRBJ2-1, reads KAGVTQTPRYLIKTRGQQVTLSCSPISGHRSVSWYQQTPGQGLQFLFEYFSETQRNKGNFPGRFSGRQFSNSRSEMNVSTLELGDSALYLCASSLGGTSAYNEQFFGPGTRLTVL.